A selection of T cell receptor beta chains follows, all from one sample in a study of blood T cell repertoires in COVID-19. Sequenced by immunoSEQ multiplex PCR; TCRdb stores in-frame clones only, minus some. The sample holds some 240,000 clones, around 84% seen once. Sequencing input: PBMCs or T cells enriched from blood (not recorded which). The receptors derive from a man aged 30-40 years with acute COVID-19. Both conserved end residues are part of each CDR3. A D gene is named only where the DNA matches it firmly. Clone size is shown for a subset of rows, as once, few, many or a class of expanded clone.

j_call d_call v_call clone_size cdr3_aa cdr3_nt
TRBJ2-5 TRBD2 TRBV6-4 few CASTHRGREGVETQYF TGTGCCAGCACCCACCGGGGGCGGGAGGGCGTTGAGACCCAGTACTTC
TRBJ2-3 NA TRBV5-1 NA CASSLALDTQYF TGCGCCAGCAGCTTGGCTTTAGATACGCAGTATTTT
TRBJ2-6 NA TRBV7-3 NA CASSLRQHSGANVLTF TGTGCCAGCAGCTTGAGGCAACACTCTGGGGCCAACGTCCTGACTTTC
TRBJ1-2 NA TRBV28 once CASTEGGTQGYTF TGTGCCAGCACCGAGGGAGGGACCCAAGGCTACACCTTC
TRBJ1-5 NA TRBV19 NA CASSTYNSNQPQHF TGTGCCAGTAGTACCTATAATAGCAATCAGCCCCAGCATTTT
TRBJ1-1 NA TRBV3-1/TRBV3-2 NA CASSQGIGGTEAFF TGTGCCAGCAGCCAAGGGATAGGGGGCACTGAAGCTTTCTTT
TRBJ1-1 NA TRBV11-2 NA CASRLSGRVTEAFF TGTGCCAGCAGGCTATCGGGCAGGGTCACTGAAGCTTTCTTT
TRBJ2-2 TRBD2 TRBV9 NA CASSAGRSTGELFF TGTGCCAGCAGCGCCGGGAGGAGCACCGGGGAGCTGTTTTTT
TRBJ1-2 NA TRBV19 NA CASKRLSGGYTF TGTGCCAGTAAGCGGTTATCGGGTGGCTACACCTTC
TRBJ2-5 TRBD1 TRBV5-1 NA CASGQGEETQYF TGTGCCAGCGGACAGGGCGAGGAGACCCAGTACTTC
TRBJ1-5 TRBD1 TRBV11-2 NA CASSLNRGDQPQHF TGTGCCAGCAGCTTAAACAGGGGCGATCAGCCCCAGCATTTT
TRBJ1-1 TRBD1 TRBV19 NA CASRGSSYGQAYGTEAFF TGTGCCAGTAGAGGCTCCTCTTACGGACAGGCATATGGCACTGAAGCTTTCTTT
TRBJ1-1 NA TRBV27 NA CASRSLGAGAEAFF TGTGCCAGCAGGAGTCTGGGGGCTGGGGCTGAAGCTTTCTTT
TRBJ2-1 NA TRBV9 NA CASSVATLRLRPNEQFF TGTGCCAGCAGCGTAGCTACTCTGCGGCTTCGGCCGAATGAGCAGTTCTTC
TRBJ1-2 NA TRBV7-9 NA CASSSLQRVNYGYTF TGTGCCAGCAGTAGCTTGCAGAGAGTTAACTATGGCTACACCTTC
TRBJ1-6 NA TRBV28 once CASSYRVSPLHF TGTGCCAGCAGTTACAGGGTTTCACCCCTCCACTTT
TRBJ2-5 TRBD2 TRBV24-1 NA CATSGAGLAGQETQYF TGTGCCACCAGTGGCGCCGGACTAGCGGGCCAAGAGACCCAGTACTTC
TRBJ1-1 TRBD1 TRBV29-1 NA CSVRQGGDTEAFF TGCAGCGTTCGACAGGGTGGGGACACTGAAGCTTTCTTT
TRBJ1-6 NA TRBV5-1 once CASSQETVNSPLHF TGCGCCAGCAGCCAAGAAACAGTCAATTCACCCCTCCACTTT
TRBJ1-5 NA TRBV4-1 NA CASSQDRDVPNQPQHF TGCGCCAGCAGCCAAGACAGGGATGTCCCAAATCAGCCCCAGCATTTT
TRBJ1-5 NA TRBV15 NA CATSRESQPQHF TGTGCCACCAGCAGAGAGAGCCAGCCCCAGCATTTT
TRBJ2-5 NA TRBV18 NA CASSPPGGETQYF TGTGCCAGCTCACCACCGGGAGGAGAGACCCAGTACTTC
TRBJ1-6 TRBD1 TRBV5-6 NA CASSPDRGRSNSPLHF TGTGCCAGCAGCCCAGACAGGGGGCGGTCCAATTCGCCCCTCCACTTT
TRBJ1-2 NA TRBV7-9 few CASSLSGRDGYTF TGTGCCAGCAGCTTATCTGGCCGGGATGGCTACACCTTC
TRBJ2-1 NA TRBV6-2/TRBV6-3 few CASSRNLAEQFF TGTGCCAGCAGCCGAAATCTAGCGGAGCAGTTCTTC
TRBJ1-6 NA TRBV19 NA CASTSSSYNSPLHF TGTGCCAGTACGTCCAGCTCCTATAATTCACCCCTCCACTTT
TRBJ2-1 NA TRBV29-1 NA CSVVRNEQFF TGCAGCGTTGTGAGGAATGAGCAGTTCTTC
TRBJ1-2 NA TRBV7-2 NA CASSLEAIPGGYTF TGTGCCAGCAGCTTAGAAGCGATTCCGGGTGGCTACACCTTC
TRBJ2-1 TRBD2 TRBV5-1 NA CASSPTSDSYNEQFF TGTGCCAGCAGCCCCACTAGCGACTCCTACAATGAGCAGTTCTTC
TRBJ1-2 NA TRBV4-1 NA CASSQDLRGLSYTF TGCGCCAGCAGCCAAGATCTAAGGGGATTGAGCTACACCTTC
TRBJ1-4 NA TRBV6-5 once CASSLQGGEKLFF TGTGCCAGCAGTTTACAGGGTGGGGAAAAACTGTTTTTT
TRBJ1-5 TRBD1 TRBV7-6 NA CASSRDRGSNQPQHF TGTGCCAGCAGCCGGGACAGGGGCAGCAATCAGCCCCAGCATTTT
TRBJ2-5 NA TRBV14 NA CASSQPSGLETQYF TGTGCCAGCAGCCAGCCTTCAGGGTTAGAGACCCAGTACTTC
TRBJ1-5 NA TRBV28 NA CASSYTGIYSNQPQHF TGTGCCAGCAGTTACACAGGGATTTATAGCAATCAGCCCCAGCATTTT
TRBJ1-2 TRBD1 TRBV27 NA CASRAGGEVYGYTF TGTGCCAGCAGGGCAGGGGGAGAGGTCTATGGCTACACCTTC
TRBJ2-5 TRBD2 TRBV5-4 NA CASSLGGSGGVGTQYF TGTGCCAGCAGCTTGGGAGGTTCGGGGGGGGTCGGGACCCAGTACTTC
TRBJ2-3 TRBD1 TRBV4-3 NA CASSQDRDRVTDTQYF TGCGCCAGCAGCCAAGATCGGGACAGGGTCACAGATACGCAGTATTTT
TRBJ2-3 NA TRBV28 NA CASSKKTGIRTDTQYF TGTGCCAGCAGTAAAAAGACCGGGATTCGCACAGATACGCAGTATTTT
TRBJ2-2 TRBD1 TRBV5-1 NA CASSLAGTGDTGELFF TGCGCCAGCAGCTTGGCCGGGACAGGGGACACCGGGGAGCTGTTTTTT
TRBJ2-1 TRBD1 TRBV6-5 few CASSLGRRTGLNEQFF TGTGCCAGCAGTTTAGGTCGCCGGACAGGGTTGAATGAGCAGTTCTTC
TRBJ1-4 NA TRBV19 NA CASMTGHLEEKLFF TGTGCCAGTATGACAGGCCACCTGGAGGAAAAACTGTTTTTT
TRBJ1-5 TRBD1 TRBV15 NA CATSRDPLRLQGTDQPQHF TGTGCCACCAGCAGAGATCCCCTCCGTTTACAGGGGACGGATCAGCCCCAGCATTTT
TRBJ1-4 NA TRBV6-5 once CASSSGPLQGELFF TGTGCCAGCAGCTCCGGGCCTCTACAGGGCGAACTGTTTTTT
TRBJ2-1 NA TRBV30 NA CASPRFGNEQFF TGTGCCTCTCCTAGATTCGGTAATGAGCAGTTCTTC
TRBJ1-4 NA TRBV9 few CASSPPGSEKLFF TGTGCCAGCAGCCCACCGGGTAGTGAAAAACTGTTTTTT
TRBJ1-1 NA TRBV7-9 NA CASSSPDNLNTEAFF TGTGCCAGCAGCTCCCCGGACAATTTGAACACTGAAGCTTTCTTT
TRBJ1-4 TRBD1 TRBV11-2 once CASSPTGGDEKLFF TGTGCCAGCAGCCCGACAGGGGGCGATGAAAAACTGTTTTTT
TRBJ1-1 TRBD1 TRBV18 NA CASSPSTGPVEAFF TGTGCCAGCTCACCATCGACAGGGCCGGTTGAAGCTTTCTTT
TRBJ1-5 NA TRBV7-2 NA CASSFRGGGRQPQHF TGTGCCAGCAGCTTTAGGGGGGGTGGGAGACAGCCCCAGCATTTT
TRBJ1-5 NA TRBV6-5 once CASRSGRRSYQPQHF TGTGCCAGCAGGTCCGGGAGACGGAGTTATCAGCCCCAGCATTTT
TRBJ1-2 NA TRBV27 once CASSLSFLTNYGYTF TGTGCCAGCAGTTTAAGTTTTTTGACAAACTATGGCTACACCTTC
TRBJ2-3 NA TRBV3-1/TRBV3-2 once CASSPGLWVTDTQYF TGTGCCAGCAGCCCGGGACTTTGGGTCACAGATACGCAGTATTTT